This T cell receptor beta chain was sequenced for a study of PD-L1 blockade in urothelial cancer. Pretreatment and on-treatment samples were taken, numbering 1 to 8 per patient. In this sample, this clone turned up a few times. V lost 4 bases to trimming and J lost 7 bases; unmatched junction nucleotides: 12. Germline values: CDR1 SNHLY, CDR2 FYNNEI. This CDR3 region has 15 residues. Some clones are missing from TCRdb's copy, which holds only in-frame ones; the method was immunoSEQ multiplex PCR. The sample has over 65,000 clones; roughly 80% are singletons. The chain employs TRBV2 and TRBJ2-5, with 7 nucleotides matching TRBD2. The source was PBMCs, collected around atezolizumab (anti-PD-L1) treatment. This clonotype originated in a man between 65 and 85 years old with urothelial cancer. This CDR3 reads CASSVGGSVVSTQYF. The CDR3, as DNA: TGTGCCAGCAGTGTCGGCGGGAGTGTGGTTTCGACCCAGTACTTC. The full variable domain, with the rest looked up from reference TRBV2 and TRBJ2-5, is EPEVTQTPSHQVTQMGQEVILRCVPISNHLYFYWYRQILGQKVEFLVSFYNNEISEKSEIFDDQFSVERPDGSNFTLKIRSTKLEDSAMYFCASSVGGSVVSTQYFGPGTRLLVL.